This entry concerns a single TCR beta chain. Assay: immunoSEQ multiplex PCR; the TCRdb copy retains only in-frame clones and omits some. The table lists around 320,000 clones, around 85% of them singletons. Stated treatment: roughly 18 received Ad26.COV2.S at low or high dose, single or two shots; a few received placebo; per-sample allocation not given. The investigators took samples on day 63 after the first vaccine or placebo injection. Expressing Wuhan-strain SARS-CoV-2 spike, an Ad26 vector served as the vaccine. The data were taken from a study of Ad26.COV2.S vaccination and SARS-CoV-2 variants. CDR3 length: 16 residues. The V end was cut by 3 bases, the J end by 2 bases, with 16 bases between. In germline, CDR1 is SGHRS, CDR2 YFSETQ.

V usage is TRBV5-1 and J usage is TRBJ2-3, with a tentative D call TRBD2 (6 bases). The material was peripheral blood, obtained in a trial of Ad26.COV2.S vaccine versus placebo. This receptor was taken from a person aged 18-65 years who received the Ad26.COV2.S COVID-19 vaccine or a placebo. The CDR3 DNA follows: TGCGCCAGCAGCTCTCTGCCGGGACTTATCACAGATACGCAGTATTTT. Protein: CASSSLPGLITDTQYF.